The source of this T cell receptor beta chain is a study of blood T cell repertoires in COVID-19. Whole-study context: PBMCs, B-cell-depleted T cells, or T cells were the source of the cDNA or gDNA that made up the material.

Using immunoSEQ multiplex PCR, the repertoire was profiled, and TCRdb retains in-frame clones only, with some absent. The profile shows approximately 230,000 clones, around 86% of them singletons. The CDR3 extends over 13 amino acids. Germline V lookup: CDR1 GTSNPN, CDR2 SVGIG (reference sequence). Trimming removed 3 bases from V and 5 bases from J; junction bases left unmatched: 1. This clone occurred a few times. The rearrangement links TRBV30 to TRBJ2-2; 9 bases map to TRBD1. Sequenced material: PBMCs or T cells enriched from blood (not recorded which). This receptor was identified in a man between 40 and 49 years old who had recovered from COVID-19. CDR3 sequence: CAWRDRGTGELFF. The DNA of the CDR3 is TGTGCCTGGAGGGACAGGGGTACCGGGGAGCTGTTTTTT.